This T cell receptor beta chain was recovered during a study of T-cell memory formation after mild COVID-19. Study results and limitations: Whether day 37 second-wave clones are SARS-CoV-2-specific was not confirmed. Researchers report contracting CD4+ clones mostly in CM and EM, with CD8+ clones in EMRA.

This clonotype was seen more than once but under ten times. Antigen unknown. The V gene's germline CDR1 is MNHEY and CDR2 SVGAGI. After removal of 5 bases from V and 6 bases from J, the junction contained 18 bases not matched to a gene. The CDR3 contains 18 residues. Constant-segment-primed 5'RACE gave TCR alpha and TCR beta cDNA libraries with sample barcodes and UMIs. TCRdb ran MiXCR on the 5' RACE reads and lists one entry per CDR3 protein. The sample has about 610,000 distinct CDR3 sequences; roughly 17% are singletons. The source material was PBMCs or a T cell subset sorted from them (not recorded which). This rearrangement joins TRBV6-5 to TRBJ1-5, with 8 bases identical to TRBD1. This sequence originates from an adult woman who had mild COVID-19 (a few samples of this study predate the infection). Cell type and time point are not known. The CDR3 nucleotides read TGTGCCAGCAGTCCGCGGACAGGGCGGGTGTGGTCAAGTCAGCCCCAGCATTTT. This encodes CASSPRTGRVWSSQPQHF.